The 31 T cell receptor beta chains reported below all come from one sample, sequenced in a study of blood T cell repertoires in COVID-19. Using immunoSEQ multiplex PCR, the repertoire was profiled, and TCRdb retains in-frame clones only, with some absent. The sample has roughly 220,000 clones, 75% to 85% seen once; the top ten hold about 1.5%. The sequencing input was peripheral blood. These receptors were collected from a woman aged 40-49 years who had recovered from COVID-19.

The CDR3 is CASSEGPWDTEAFF. CDR3 sequence (DNA): TGTGCCAGCAGTGAGGGCCCCTGGGACACTGAAGCTTTCTTT. The chain has TRBV9 and TRBJ1-1; D unresolved. CDR1 and CDR2 from the germline V gene are SGDLS and YYNGEE. V lost 5 bases to trimming and J lost 3 bases, with 14 bases between them. This CDR3 is built from 14 residues.

The chain joins TRBV7-9 to TRBJ2-6; 7 bases agree with TRBD1. Germline V gives CDR1 SEHNR, CDR2 FQNEAQ (reference sequence). Unmatched junction bases numbered 7, after V lost 5 bases and J lost 0 bases. This CDR3 has 17 residues. Written as DNA, the CDR3 is TGTGCCAGCAGCATAGGTACAGGGGTCTCTGGGGCCAACGTCCTGACTTTC. As protein: CASSIGTGVSGANVLTF.

The CDR3 region has the DNA TGTGCCAGCTCCCCCAATAGGGGGATCAATCAGCCCCAGCATTTT. As protein: CASSPNRGINQPQHF. The chain uses TRBV18 and TRBJ1-5; TRBD1 is a possible D gene (6 bases). V was pared by 6 bases and J by 3 bases, with 15 bases between. The germline CDR1 and CDR2 sequences are KGHSH and LQKENI. This CDR3 contains 15 residues.

The chain recombines TRBV5-1 with TRBJ2-1; TRBD1 matches at 9 bases. V was pared by 2 bases and J by 5 bases, with 8 bases of the junction left unmatched. Germline CDR1 reads SGHRS; CDR2 reads YFSETQ. The CDR3 contains 16 residues. CDR3 DNA: TGCGCCAGCAGCTTTGCCGGGACAGGGTGGGACAATGAGCAGTTCTTC. Its translation: CASSFAGTGWDNEQFF.

J is TRBJ1-2 and V is TRBV14; weak D call: TRBD1 (5 bases). V lost 4 bases and J lost 4, with 13 bases in between. The CDR3 totals 14 residues. Per germline, CDR1 SGHDN and CDR2 FVKESK. Here the CDR3 DNA reads TGTGCCAGCAGCCCGTCAGGGTCGAGCTATGGCTACACCTTC. Translation: CASSPSGSSYGYTF.

CDR3 bases: TGTGCCAGCTCTCCCAGCGATAGGGGCGTTCAGTACTTC. It translates to CASSPSDRGVQYF. The chain couples TRBV18 to TRBJ2-4; perhaps TRBD1 as D (5 bases). The CDR3 is made up of 13 amino acids. V was pared by 6 bases and J by 11 bases, with 17 bases between. Germline-derived CDR1 and CDR2 are KGHSH and LQKENI.

The V gene is TRBV7-2, the J gene TRBJ1-1; D possibly corresponds to TRBD1 (5 bases). CDR3 length: 15 amino acids. Looked up from germline, CDR1 is SGHTA and CDR2 is FQGNSA. V lost 0 bases, J lost 1 base, and 9 bases lay in between. The CDR3 is CASSLAGGENTEAFF. The CDR3 DNA follows: TGTGCCAGCAGCTTAGCGGGGGGAGAGAACACTGAAGCTTTCTTT.

The CDR3, as DNA: TGCGCCAGCAGCCCTTTCCCCGGGACAGGGGCCGACACCGGGGAGCTGTTTTTT. Residues: CASSPFPGTGADTGELFF. This sequence joins TRBV5-1 and TRBJ2-2; TRBD1 matches at 10 bases. Trimming at V came to 4 bases and at J to 3 bases, leaving 12 bases not matched to a gene. Germline V gene sequence: CDR1 SGHRS, CDR2 YFSETQ. The CDR3 length is 18 residues.

The chain is built from TRBV5-1 and TRBJ1-2; 8 bases line up with TRBD1. V trimming: 4 bases; J trimming: 6 bases; junction bases outside the gene matches: 5. The germline gives CDR1 SGHRS, CDR2 YFSETQ. This CDR3 is 13 amino acids long. CDR3 bases: TGCGCCAGCAGCGAGACAGGGGATAATGGCTACACCTTC. It codes for CASSETGDNGYTF. The full variable domain, rest sourced from reference TRBV5-1 and TRBJ1-2, is KAGVTQTPRYLIKTRGQQVTLSCSPISGHRSVSWYQQTPGQGLQFLFEYFSETQRNKGNFPGRFSGRQFSNSRSEMNVSTLELGDSALYLCASSETGDNGYTFGSGTRLTVV.

The V and J genes are TRBV7-9 and TRBJ1-1; D gene uncertain. Trimming removed 5 bases from V and 1 base from J, with 11 bases in between. This CDR3 comprises 14 residues. The germline gives CDR1 SEHNR, CDR2 FQNEAQ (reference sequence). The CDR3 reads CASSPTASNTEAFF. Written as DNA, the CDR3 is TGTGCCAGCAGCCCAACAGCCTCGAACACTGAAGCTTTCTTT.

This clone appeared a few times. The chain joins TRBV25-1 to TRBJ2-5; the match to TRBD1 covers 9 bases. The CDR3 is 16 amino acids. The V and J ends lost 6 bases and 4 bases, in that order; junction bases with no gene match: 12. Germline CDR1 reads MGHDK; CDR2 reads SYGVNS. CDR3 in amino acids: CASRGGLGQGRETQYF. CDR3 sequence (DNA): TGTGCCAGCAGGGGGGGTTTGGGACAGGGTCGAGAGACCCAGTACTTC.

The chain joins TRBV11-2 to TRBJ2-5; 9 bases are shared with TRBD2. The CDR3 covers 14 residues. The V segment lost 4 bases and the J segment 9 bases; nucleotides outside the gene matches: 9. In germline, CDR1 is SGHAT, CDR2 FQNNGV. The CDR3 region has the DNA TGTGCCAGCAGCTCGGGACTAGCCCACCGGGCCCAGTACTTC. It translates to CASSSGLAHRAQYF.

This rearrangement joins TRBV5-1 to TRBJ2-2; D possibly corresponds to TRBD1 (6 bases). CDR1 and CDR2 from the germline V gene are SGHRS and YFSETQ. Trimming shortened V by 0 bases and J by 0 bases, and 9 bases separated the two germline ends. This CDR3 is built from 16 residues. CDR3 sequence (DNA): TGCGCCAGCAGCTTGGTGGCAGGGGCGAACACCGGGGAGCTGTTTTTT. This translates into CASSLVAGANTGELFF.

The chain carries TRBV24-1 and TRBJ1-4; D uncertain. The germline V gene has CDR1 KGHDR and CDR2 SFDVKD. The CDR3 covers 14 residues. V gave up 3 bases and J gave up 4 bases, with 8 bases separating them. The CDR3 nucleotides read TGTGCCACCAGTGATAGTAGAGATAATGAAAAACTGTTTTTT. Its translation: CATSDSRDNEKLFF.

This chain connects TRBV23-1 to TRBJ2-7; 7 bases map to TRBD1. TRBV23-1 is labeled an ORF, and its function is uncertain. Losses at the gene ends were 7 bases for V and 1 base for J; bases not matched to a gene: 16. The CDR3 has 17 residues. The CDR3 DNA is TGCGCCAGCACCCCACCGACAGGGCGATCCTTTTCCTACGAGCAGTACTTC. Its protein product is CASTPPTGRSFSYEQYF.

This clone has at least ten counts. The chain recombines TRBV4-2 with TRBJ1-5; the match to TRBD1 covers 9 bases. Germline V gene lookup returns CDR1 LGHNA and CDR2 YNFKEQ. V was pared by 1 base and J by 3 bases, with 10 bases of the junction left unmatched. This CDR3 spans 18 amino acids. CDR3 protein: CASSQGGRGTGPNQPQHF. CDR3 nucleotides: TGTGCCAGCAGCCAAGGAGGGAGGGGGACAGGGCCCAATCAGCCCCAGCATTTT.

The genes are TRBV7-9 and TRBJ1-1; no clear D gene. Trimming stripped 6 bases from V and 3 bases from J, with 11 bases between. Germline V lookup: CDR1 SEHNR, CDR2 FQNEAQ (reference sequence). CDR3 length equals 13 residues. CDR3 DNA: TGTGCCAGCAGTTATCAGGAGGACACTGAAGCTTTCTTT. Its translation: CASSYQEDTEAFF.

V and J are TRBV25-1 and TRBJ1-1, with D unresolved. Germline CDR1 and CDR2: MGHDK and SYGVNS. The CDR3 runs to 14 residues. The ends were cut back, 3 bases at V and 1 base at J, with 9 bases in the middle. The CDR3 sequence: CASSDARSNTEAFF. The CDR3 nucleotides are TGTGCCAGCAGTGATGCCAGGTCGAACACTGAAGCTTTCTTT.

The CDR3 region is CASSPRAGGIIDTQYF. The CDR3 region has the DNA TGTGCCAGCAGCCCCCGAGCGGGGGGGATTATAGATACGCAGTATTTT. The V gene is TRBV7-8, the J gene TRBJ2-3; 10 positions match TRBD2. This CDR3 has 16 residues. Unmatched junction bases numbered 10, after V lost 5 bases and J lost 5 bases. CDR1 and CDR2 (germline): SGHVS, FQNEAQ.

V usage is TRBV2 and J usage is TRBJ2-7; TRBD2 matches 7 bases. The junction had 13 bases not matched to a gene; V was cut back by 8 bases and J by 6 bases. This CDR3 region has 14 residues. Germline V CDR1 and CDR2: SNHLY, FYNNEI. The CDR3 loop is CASRALAEVGEQYF. CDR3 nucleotides: TGTGCCAGCCGAGCTCTAGCGGAGGTGGGCGAGCAGTACTTC.

J is TRBJ2-6 and V is TRBV5-4; 12 bases are shared with TRBD1. The V gene's germline CDR1 is SGHNT and CDR2 YYREEE (reference sequence). Losses at the gene ends were 4 bases for V and 0 bases for J; bases not matched to a gene: 5. The CDR3 is made up of 18 amino acids. The CDR3 here is CASSKGQGAYSGANVLTF. The CDR3 nucleotides read TGTGCCAGCAGCAAGGGACAGGGGGCTTACTCTGGGGCCAACGTCCTGACTTTC. Full variable domain (outside the CDR3, taken from reference TRBV5-4 and TRBJ2-6): ETGVTQSPTHLIKTRGQQVTLRCSSQSGHNTVSWYQQALGQGPQFIFQYYREEENGRGNFPPRFSGLQFPNYSSELNVNALELDDSALYLCASSKGQGAYSGANVLTFGAGSRLTVL.

The chain employs TRBV5-1 and TRBJ1-6; D is possibly TRBD1 (6 bases). The CDR3 sequence is 17 residues long. Germline V gene data show CDR1 as SGHRS and CDR2 as YFSETQ. Trimming removed 4 bases from V and 2 bases from J, with 16 bases in between. The CDR3 here is CASSPGEGGTYNSPLHF. For the CDR3, the DNA is TGCGCCAGCAGCCCCGGAGAGGGGGGGACCTATAATTCACCCCTCCACTTT.

The chain uses TRBV5-4 and TRBJ2-4; 8 bases are a match to TRBD1. The CDR3 has 15 amino acids. With 0 bases clipped from V and 8 bases from J, the junction kept 7 bases outside the gene matches. Germline CDR1 is SGHNT and CDR2 is YYREEE (reference sequence). As DNA, the CDR3 is TGTGCCAGCAGCTTGGATCAGGGGGCGACTGACATTCAGTACTTC. It specifies CASSLDQGATDIQYF. Drawing the rest from reference TRBV5-4 and TRBJ2-4, the complete variable domain is ETGVTQSPTHLIKTRGQQVTLRCSSQSGHNTVSWYQQALGQGPQFIFQYYREEENGRGNFPPRFSGLQFPNYSSELNVNALELDDSALYLCASSLDQGATDIQYFGAGTRLSVL.

This clone was seen only a few times. The chain employs TRBV5-8 and TRBJ1-1, with D perhaps TRBD1 (6 bases). The germline V gene encodes CDR1 SGHTS and CDR2 YDEGEE. The CDR3 loop spans 12 amino acids. V was shortened by 4 bases and J by 5 bases, with 9 bases between the two germline ends. Here the CDR3 DNA reads TGTGCCAGCAGCACCAGGGGAACTGAAGCTTTCTTT. This codes for CASSTRGTEAFF. Variable domain in full (rest from reference TRBV5-8 and TRBJ1-1): EAGVTQSPTHLIKTRGQQATLRCSPISGHTSVYWYQQALGLGLQFLLWYDEGEERNRGNFPPRFSGRQFPNYSSELNVNALELEDSALYLCASSTRGTEAFFGQGTRLTVV.

CDR3 bases: TGCGCCAGCAGCCTAGGAGGGAGGCGGAATGAGCAGTTCTTC. This sequence encodes CASSLGGRRNEQFF. The chain recombines TRBV5-1 with TRBJ2-1; possible D gene TRBD2, 6 bases. The CDR3 spans 14 residues. CDR1 is SGHRS, CDR2 YFSETQ, per germline. The germline V and J ends were trimmed by 4 bases and 7 bases, with 15 bases remaining between them.

The chain recombines TRBV12-3 or TRBV12-4 with TRBJ1-2; the D gene is possibly TRBD1 (5 bases). The CDR3 contains 13 residues. Trimming took off 4 bases at V and 3 bases at J, with 9 bases between the two ends. The CDR3 nucleotides read TGTGCCAGCAGTTCCTCGACAGACTATGGCTACACCTTC. It yields the protein CASSSSTDYGYTF.

A word on this clone: The sample has other DNA sequences that encode this CDR3 too. The chain couples TRBV7-9 to TRBJ2-7; 8 nucleotides align to TRBD1. V dropped 5 bases and J dropped 2; count of bases not matched to a gene: 5. This CDR3 comprises 14 residues. The germline CDR1 and CDR2 sequences are SEHNR and FQNEAQ (reference sequence). CDR3 loop: CASSLQGGPYEQYF. Here the CDR3 DNA reads TGTGCCAGCAGCCTACAGGGGGGACCCTACGAGCAGTACTTC.

The chain joins TRBV5-6 to TRBJ2-5; 8 nucleotides match TRBD2. In germline, CDR1 is SGHDT, CDR2 YYEEEE. Trimming cost V 2 bases and J 2 bases; bases outside gene matches: 5. The CDR3 contains 15 residues. Written as DNA, the CDR3 is TGTGCCAGCAGCTTCGAAACTAGCGGACAAGAGACCCAGTACTTC. This encodes CASSFETSGQETQYF. Supplemented by reference TRBV5-6 and TRBJ2-5, the full variable domain reads DAGVTQSPTHLIKTRGQQVTLRCSPKSGHDTVSWYQQALGQGPQFIFQYYEEEERQRGNFPDRFSGHQFPNYSSELNVNALLLGDSALYLCASSFETSGQETQYFGPGTRLLVL.

J is TRBJ1-4 and V is TRBV27, with 7 bases lining up with TRBD1. The junction had 3 bases not matched to a gene; V was cut back by 4 bases and J by 7 bases. The CDR3 extends over 13 amino acids. CDR1 is MNHEY and CDR2 is SMNVEV in the germline V gene (reference sequence). The CDR3 DNA follows: TGTGCCAGCAGTTGGACAGGTGGTGAAAAACTGTTTTTT. As protein: CASSWTGGEKLFF.

The CDR3 nucleotides read TGTGCCAGCAGCCAAGATGGCCTAGCGGGGCCCGGGGAGCAGTACTTC. It yields the protein CASSQDGLAGPGEQYF. The rearrangement joins TRBV14 to TRBJ2-7, with 9 bases matching TRBD2. Germline CDR1 SGHDN, CDR2 FVKESK. The ends lost 0 bases at V and 7 bases at J; junction bases unmatched: 10. This CDR3 contains 16 residues.

This clone showed up just a few times. The V call is TRBV5-1, the J call TRBJ2-7; the D is unclear. This CDR3 is built from 14 residues. Germline-derived CDR1 and CDR2 are SGHRS and YFSETQ. The germline V and J ends were trimmed by 2 bases and 6 bases, with 15 bases remaining between them. CDR3 loop: CASSLDEARGEQYF. The DNA of the CDR3 is TGCGCCAGCAGCTTAGACGAAGCAAGAGGCGAGCAGTACTTC. Combining the CDR3 with reference TRBV5-1 and TRBJ2-7 gives the whole variable domain KAGVTQTPRYLIKTRGQQVTLSCSPISGHRSVSWYQQTPGQGLQFLFEYFSETQRNKGNFPGRFSGRQFSNSRSEMNVSTLELGDSALYLCASSLDEARGEQYFGPGTRLTVT.